Below, 16 T cell receptor beta chains from the same sample are listed, as sequenced in a study of T cells after yellow fever vaccination. MiXCR, applied by TCRdb to the 5' RACE reads, yields one record per CDR3 protein. Among hundreds of thousands of distinct CDR3 sequences listed, roughly a sixth were seen once. Sequenced here: PBMCs, sampled before the yellow fever booster vaccination. The source of these receptors is a man younger than 35 who received the YFV17D yellow fever vaccine.

The rearrangement joins TRBV27 to TRBJ1-5, with D uncertain. Germline CDR1 and CDR2: MNHEY and SMNVEV (reference sequence). V lost 2 bases and J lost 1, with 9 bases in between. CDR3 length equals 15 residues. CDR3 nucleotides: TGTGCCAGCAGTTTAACCACCTACAGCAATCAGCCCCAGCATTTT. It translates to CASSLTTYSNQPQHF.

This clonotype was counted between two and nine times. V is TRBV4-3 and J is TRBJ2-1; D may be TRBD1 or TRBD2 (7 bases each). The V gene's germline CDR1 is LGHNA and CDR2 YSLEER. The CDR3 contains 17 residues. The V end lost 3 bases, the J end lost 2 bases, and 17 bases lay between the germline ends. Here the CDR3 DNA reads TGCGCCAGCAGCCAGACAGGGAGGGGGAGCCCCTACAATGAGCAGTTCTTC. Protein: CASSQTGRGSPYNEQFF.

The CDR3 coding sequence is TGTGCCAGCAGGATACAGGGCTACTCCGGGGAGCTGTTTTTT. Its translation is CASRIQGYSGELFF. The V call is TRBV6-5, the J call TRBJ2-2, with TRBD1 as a possible D gene (6 bases). Trimming took 6 bases from V and 6 from J, leaving 14 bases between them. The CDR3 is 14 residues long. The V gene's germline CDR1 is MNHEY and CDR2 SVGAGI.

A word on this clonotype: One junction end does not reproduce the germline sequence, and a read error may be involved. The chain links TRBV4-3 to TRBJ2-3; D call uncertain. The V gene's germline CDR1 is LGHNA and CDR2 YSLEER. The CDR3 totals 15 residues. The CDR3 nucleotides are TGCTCCAGCAGCCAAGGGTCAAGGCGCCTAGATACGCAGTATTTT. It codes for CSSSQGSRRLDTQYF.

The V and J genes are TRBV5-1 and TRBJ1-1; perhaps TRBD1 as D (5 bases). CDR1 and CDR2 (germline): SGHRS, YFSETQ. Trimming stripped 2 bases from V and 1 base from J, with 9 bases between. The CDR3 runs 14 residues. Here the CDR3 reads CASSFQGANTEAFF. The CDR3 region has the DNA TGCGCCAGCAGCTTCCAGGGCGCGAACACTGAAGCTTTCTTT.

This clonotype was detected many times. J is TRBJ2-1 and V is TRBV12-3 or TRBV12-4; no definite D call. The CDR3 runs 15 residues. Trimming removed 6 bases from V and 8 bases from J, with 20 bases in between. The chain's CDR3 is CASSPPDPVFDEQFF. As DNA, the CDR3 is TGTGCCAGCAGCCCACCGGACCCCGTGTTTGATGAGCAGTTCTTC.

This clonotype was seen a handful of times. V is TRBV10-3 and J is TRBJ1-1, with D possibly matching TRBD1 (6 bases). Between the trimmed V and J ends, which lost 9 bases and 1 base, there was a span of 18 bases. Germline CDR1 ENHRY, CDR2 SYGVKD. The CDR3 is made up of 15 amino acids. In DNA, the CDR3 is TGTGCCATACGCTTTACAGGGTGGCCGAACACTGAAGCTTTCTTT. As protein: CAIRFTGWPNTEAFF.

This clonotype was detected a few times. A read error may account for a junction end that differs from germline. J is TRBJ1-5 and V is TRBV29-1; D perhaps matches TRBD1 (5 bases). The CDR3 consists of 12 residues. Germline lookup yields CDR1 SQVTM and CDR2 ANQGSEA. The CDR3 loop reads CSVGQGDQPQHF. CDR3 sequence (DNA): TGCAGTGTTGGGCAGGGCGATCAGCCCCAGCATTTT.

V usage is TRBV3-1 and J usage is TRBJ2-7, with 7 bases aligning to TRBD2. V was pared by 2 bases and J by 3 bases, with 4 bases of the junction left unmatched. CDR3 length: 14 residues. In germline, CDR1 is LGHDT, CDR2 YNNKEL (reference sequence). Written as DNA, the CDR3 is TGTGCCAGCAGCCAATACGGGGACTACTACGAGCAGTACTTC. As protein: CASSQYGDYYEQYF.

The chain has TRBV20-1 and TRBJ2-4, with D possibly being TRBD1 (5 bases). The length of the CDR3 is 14 residues. V was shortened by 1 base and J by 2 bases, with 9 bases between the two germline ends. Germline CDR1 DFQATT, CDR2 SNEGSKA (reference sequence). CDR3 in amino acids: CSARVTGSKNIQYF. The CDR3 DNA reads TGCAGTGCTAGAGTAACAGGTTCCAAAAACATTCAGTACTTC.

The rearrangement links TRBV27 to TRBJ1-5, with 8 positions matching TRBD1. Germline lookup yields CDR1 MNHEY and CDR2 SMNVEV (reference sequence). J gave up 8 bases and V 8 bases, and 11 bases lay outside the gene matches. This CDR3 is 14 amino acids long. CDR3 protein: CASGWTGPGKPQHF. The CDR3, as DNA: TGTGCCAGCGGCTGGACAGGGCCCGGGAAGCCCCAGCATTTT.

The chain has TRBV2 and TRBJ2-7; no clear D. This CDR3 spans 11 amino acids. Germline V CDR1 and CDR2: SNHLY, FYNNEI. V was cut by 2 bases and J by 12 bases, with 11 bases left in between. CDR3 amino acids: CASSEKDVAYF. The CDR3 nucleotides read TGTGCCAGCAGTGAAAAGGACGTCGCGTACTTC.

This clonotype was seen only a few times. This chain links TRBV7-9 with TRBJ1-1; D is ambiguous. Germline V gives CDR1 SEHNR, CDR2 FQNEAQ (reference sequence). The CDR3 consists of 14 residues. Trimming took off 4 bases at V and 0 bases at J, with 9 bases between the two ends. The CDR3 DNA sequence: TGTGCCAGCAGCTCCAGCCGCATGAACACTGAAGCTTTCTTT. It translates to CASSSSRMNTEAFF.

The V call is TRBV6-5, the J call TRBJ1-3; D is possibly TRBD1 (6 bases). This CDR3 has 14 amino acids. V was pared by 5 bases and J by 0 bases, with 8 bases between. CDR1 is MNHEY and CDR2 is SVGAGI in the germline V gene. The CDR3 nucleotides are TGTGCCAGCAGTACAGGGTCCTCTGGAAACACCATATATTTT. It is translated as CASSTGSSGNTIYF.

This clonotype was seen more than once but under ten times. The V call is TRBV4-2, the J call TRBJ1-4; TRBD1 aligns across 10 bases. There are 16 residues in the CDR3. In germline, CDR1 is LGHNA, CDR2 YNFKEQ. V lost 4 bases to trimming and J lost 0 bases; unmatched junction nucleotides: 2. CDR3 loop: CASSLGQGATNEKLFF. The DNA of the CDR3 is TGTGCCAGCAGCCTAGGACAGGGGGCAACTAATGAAAAACTGTTTTTT.

This clonotype came up a few times. The J gene is TRBJ1-1, the V gene TRBV12-5; the D gene is possibly TRBD1 (5 bases). The CDR3 runs 14 residues. Trimming cost V 4 bases and J 4 bases, with 13 bases left between them. Looked up from germline, CDR1 is LGHNT and CDR2 is FRNRAP. The CDR3 is CASGWGGLGTEAFF. Here the CDR3 DNA reads TGTGCTAGTGGTTGGGGGGGGTTGGGCACTGAAGCTTTCTTT.